This T cell receptor (beta chain) was obtained from a study of CD8+CD57+ T cells in acquired aplastic anemia. The wider study: Mean yield of DNA from sorted CD4+ and CD8+ cells was around 3 ug.

Genomic DNA acted as the template from which TCR beta VDJ combination and CDR3 sequence profiling were carried out. A single record per CDR3 protein comes from TCRdb applying MiXCR to the reads. The sample includes 150,000 to 200,000 distinct CDR3 sequences, about 64% of them seen just once. The germline V gene encodes CDR1 SEHNR and CDR2 FQNEAQ (reference sequence). Trimming pared 0 bases from V and 1 base from J, leaving 10 bases between. The CDR3 contains 16 residues. Sequenced material: sorted CD4+, CD8+, or CD8+CD57+ T cells (not recorded which) from PBMCs. The receptor comes from a human donor in good health. The rearrangement joins TRBV7-9 to TRBJ1-3; D gene unclear. In nucleotides, the CDR3 is TGTGCCAGCAGCTTAGCGCCGGGCAGGTCTGGAAACACCATATATTTT. This sequence encodes CASSLAPGRSGNTIYF.